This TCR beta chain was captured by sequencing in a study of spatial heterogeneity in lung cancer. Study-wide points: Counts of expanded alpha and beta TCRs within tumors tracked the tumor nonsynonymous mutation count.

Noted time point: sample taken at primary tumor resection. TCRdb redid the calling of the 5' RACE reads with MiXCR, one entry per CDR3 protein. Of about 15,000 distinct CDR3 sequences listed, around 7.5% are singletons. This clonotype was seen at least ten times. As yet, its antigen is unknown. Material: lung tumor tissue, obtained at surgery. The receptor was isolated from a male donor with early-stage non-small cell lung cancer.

The CDR3 spells CSVEPGHPFSTDTQYF. CDR3 DNA: TGCAGCGTTGAACCGGGACATCCATTTAGCACAGATACGCAGTATTTT. This rearrangement joins TRBV29-1 to TRBJ2-3; D possibly corresponds to TRBD1 (6 bases). The CDR3 runs 16 residues. The germline gives CDR1 SQVTM, CDR2 ANQGSEA. V shed 2 bases and J shed 0 bases, with 15 bases lying between them.